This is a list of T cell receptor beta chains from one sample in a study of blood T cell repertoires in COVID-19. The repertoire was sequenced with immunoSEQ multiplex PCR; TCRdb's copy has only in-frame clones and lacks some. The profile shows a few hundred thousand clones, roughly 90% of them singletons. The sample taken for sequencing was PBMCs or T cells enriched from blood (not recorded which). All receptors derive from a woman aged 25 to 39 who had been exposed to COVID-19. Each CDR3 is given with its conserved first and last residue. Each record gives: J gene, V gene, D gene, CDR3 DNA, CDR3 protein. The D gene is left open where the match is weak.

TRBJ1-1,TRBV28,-,TGTGCCAGCAGTTTTTTAGGAGGTGAAGCTTTCTTT,CASSFLGGEAFF
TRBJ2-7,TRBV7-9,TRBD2,TGTGCCAGCAGCCTACTCGCGGGAGACGGAGGCGAGCAGTACTTC,CASSLLAGDGGEQYF
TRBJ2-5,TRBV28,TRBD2,TGTGCCAGCATACGGGTAGCGGGTCCGGGGACCCAGTACTTC,CASIRVAGPGTQYF
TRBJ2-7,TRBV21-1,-,TGTGCCAGCAGCAGAGAGGAGGGACTAGCGGGAGGAACCTACGAGCAGTACTTC,CASSREEGLAGGTYEQYF
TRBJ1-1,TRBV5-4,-,TGTGCCAGCAACGCCGGGTATGAAGGTGGGACTGAAGCTTTCTTT,CASNAGYEGGTEAFF
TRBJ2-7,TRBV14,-,TGTGCCAGCAGTTTCTCACAGACAGTGGCCTACGAGCAGTACTTC,CASSFSQTVAYEQYF
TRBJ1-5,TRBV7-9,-,TGTGCCAGCAGCGCCGCCAGTAGCAATCAGCCCCAGCATTTT,CASSAASSNQPQHF
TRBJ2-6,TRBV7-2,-,TGTGCCAGCAGCTTAATTCCCATCGGTAGGGGCTCTGGGGCCAACGTCCTGACTTTC,CASSLIPIGRGSGANVLTF
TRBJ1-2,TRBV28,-,TGTGCCAGCACTACTCCCCGGGGCTACACCTTC,CASTTPRGYTF
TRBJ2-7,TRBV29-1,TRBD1,TGCAGCGTAGGAAACAGGGGGCTTGAGCAGTACTTC,CSVGNRGLEQYF